This T cell receptor beta chain comes out of a study of blood T cells in healthy people across ages. Study-wide points: Naive T cell percentage showed a strong correlation with TCR beta diversity. One million T cells yielded diversity estimates that were considered underestimates.

This CDR3 comprises 16 residues. Germline CDR1 and CDR2: SGDLS and YYNGEE. Trimming took 3 bases from V and 3 from J; bases not matched to a gene: 3. A second PCR, run for roughly 7 to 11 cycles, used a sample-barcoded 5' primer plus a J-beta primer mix. TCRdb fed the 5' RACE reads into MiXCR, producing one record per CDR3 protein. The table includes under 2 million distinct CDR3 sequences, roughly 32% detected once. A remark on this clonotype: Its specificity is unknown.

The material sequenced was blood. This chain connects TRBV9 to TRBJ2-7; 16 bases agree with TRBD2. This sequence was found in a woman in her twenties or thirties in good health. Here the CDR3 reads CASSGGLAGGVYEQYF. CDR3 DNA sequence: TGTGCCAGCAGCGGGGGACTAGCGGGAGGGGTCTACGAGCAGTACTTC.